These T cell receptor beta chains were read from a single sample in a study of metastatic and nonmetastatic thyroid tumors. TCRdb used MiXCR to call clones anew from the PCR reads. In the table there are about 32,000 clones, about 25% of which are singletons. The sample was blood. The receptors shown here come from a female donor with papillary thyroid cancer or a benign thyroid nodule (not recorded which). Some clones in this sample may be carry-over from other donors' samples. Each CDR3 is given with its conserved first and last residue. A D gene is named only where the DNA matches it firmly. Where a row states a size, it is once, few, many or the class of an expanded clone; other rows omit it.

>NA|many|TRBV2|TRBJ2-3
CASSPLGDTQYF
TGTGCCAGCAGTCCGCTGGGGGATACGCAGTATTTT
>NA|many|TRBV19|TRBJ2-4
CASSISPLAKNIQYF
TGTGCCAGTAGTATCTCGCCATTAGCCAAAAACATTCAGTACTTC
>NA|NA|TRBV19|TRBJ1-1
CESSIRTDNTEAFF
TGTGAAAGTAGTATCCGGACGGATAACACTGAAGCTTTCTTT
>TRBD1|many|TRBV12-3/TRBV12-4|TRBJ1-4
CASSPNSGQGYEKLFF
TGTGCCAGCAGTCCCAACTCAGGACAGGGCTATGAAAAACTGTTTTTT
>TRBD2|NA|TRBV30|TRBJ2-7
CACDASGGYEQHF
TGTGCCTGTGATGCTAGCGGTGGATACGAGCAGCACTTC
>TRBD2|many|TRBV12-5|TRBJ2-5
CASGQQRTSGEETQYF
TGTGCTAGTGGCCAGCAGAGGACTAGCGGCGAAGAGACCCAGTACTTC
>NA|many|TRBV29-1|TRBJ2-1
CSVEVRGNEQFF
TGCAGCGTTGAAGTTAGGGGCAATGAGCAGTTCTTC
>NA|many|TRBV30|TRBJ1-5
CAWGLGGGQPQHF
TGTGCCTGGGGCCTAGGGGGAGGGCAGCCCCAGCATTTT
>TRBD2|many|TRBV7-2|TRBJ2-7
CASSLRLAGPYEQCF
TGTGCCAGCAGCTTAAGACTAGCGGGACCCTACGAGCAGTGCTTC
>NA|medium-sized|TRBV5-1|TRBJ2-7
CASSLADFYEQYF
TGCGCCAGCAGCTTGGCAGACTTCTACGAGCAGTACTTC
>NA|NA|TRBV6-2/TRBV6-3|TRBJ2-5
CASRGYTQYF
TGTGCCAGCAGGGGGTATACCCAGTACTTC
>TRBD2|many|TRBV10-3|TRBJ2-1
CATASLAGDYNEQFF
TGTGCCACTGCTTCACTAGCGGGAGATTACAATGAGCAGTTCTTC
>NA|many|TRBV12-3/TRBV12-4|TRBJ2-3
CASSFGGSADTQYF
TGTGCCAGCAGTTTTGGTGGGAGTGCCGATACGCAGTATTTT
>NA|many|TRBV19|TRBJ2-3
CATRLADQSTDTQYF
TGTGCCACGAGGCTGGCAGACCAGAGCACAGATACGCAGTATTTT
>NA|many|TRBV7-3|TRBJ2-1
CASARDPSVVNEQFF
TGTGCCAGCGCCAGGGACCCCTCGGTGGTCAATGAGCAGTTCTTC
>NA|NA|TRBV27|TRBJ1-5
CASSLRVCQPQHF
TGTGCCAGCAGTTTGAGGGTATGCCAGCCCCAGCATTTT
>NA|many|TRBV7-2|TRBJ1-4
CASSFTLGGEKLFF
TGTGCCAGCAGCTTTACGCTGGGGGGTGAAAAACTGTTTTTT
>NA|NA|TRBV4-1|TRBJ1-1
CASSQAGGWAFF
TGCGCCAGCAGCCAAGCGGGGGGTTGGGCTTTCTTT
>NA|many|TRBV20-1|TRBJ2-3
CSGGGGWPDTQYF
TGCAGTGGTGGTGGTGGGTGGCCAGATACGCAGTATTTT
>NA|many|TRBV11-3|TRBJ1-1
CASSLFLMNTEAFF
TGTGCCAGCAGCTTATTCCTTATGAACACTGAAGCTTTCTTT
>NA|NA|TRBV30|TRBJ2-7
CACGSSGLYEQYF
TGTGCCTGCGGGAGCTCCGGGCTCTACGAGCAGTACTTC
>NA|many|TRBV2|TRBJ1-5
CASRVNQPQHF
TGTGCCAGCAGGGTTAATCAGCCCCAGCATTTT
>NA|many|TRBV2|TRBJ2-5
CASIVSGAEETQYF
TGTGCCAGCATTGTCTCGGGAGCGGAAGAGACCCAGTACTTC
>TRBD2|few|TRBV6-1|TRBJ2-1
CASSNGLAGGNEQFF
TGTGCCAGCAGCAACGGACTAGCGGGAGGCAATGAGCAGTTCTTC
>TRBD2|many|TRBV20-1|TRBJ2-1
CSARVPSGSSYNEQFF
TGCAGTGCTAGAGTTCCTAGCGGGAGCTCCTACAATGAGCAGTTCTTC
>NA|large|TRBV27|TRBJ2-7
CASSFTLTGRIHYEQYF
TGTGCCAGCAGTTTCACCCTAACAGGGCGCATACACTACGAGCAGTACTTC
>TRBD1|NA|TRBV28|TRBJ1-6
CASSFSRGLGSYNSPLHF
TGTGCCAGCAGTTTCAGCAGGGGGCTAGGCTCCTATAATTCACCCCTCCACTTT
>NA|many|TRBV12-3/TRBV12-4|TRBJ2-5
CASSDESRVLETQYF
TGTGCCAGCAGTGACGAATCAAGGGTACTGGAGACCCAGTACTTC
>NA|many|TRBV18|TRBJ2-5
CASSPLPQETQYF
TGTGCCAGCTCACCACTCCCACAAGAGACCCAGTACTTC
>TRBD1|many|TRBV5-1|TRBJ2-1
CASSLATTGGWLDNEQFF
TGCGCCAGCAGCTTGGCCACGACAGGGGGCTGGCTGGACAATGAGCAGTTCTTC
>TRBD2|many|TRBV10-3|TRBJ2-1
CAISDASGVSYNEQFF
TGTGCCATCAGTGATGCTAGCGGGGTCTCATACAATGAGCAGTTCTTC
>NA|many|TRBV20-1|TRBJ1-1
CSARRQTDQAFF
TGCAGTGCTAGACGTCAGACAGACCAAGCTTTCTTT
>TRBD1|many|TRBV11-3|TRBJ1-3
CASSYTGGSGNTIYF
TGTGCCAGCAGTTATACAGGGGGCTCTGGAAACACCATATATTTT
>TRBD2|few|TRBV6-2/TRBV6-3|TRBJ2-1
CASSSRGGLSHEQFF
TGTGCCAGCAGTTCGCGGGGGGGCCTCTCCCATGAGCAGTTCTTC
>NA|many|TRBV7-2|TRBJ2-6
CASSFRTSGANVLTF
TGTGCCAGCAGCTTTCGGACCTCTGGGGCCAACGTCCTGACTTTC
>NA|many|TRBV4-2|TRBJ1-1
CASSQVVYRDRNTEAFF
TGTGCCAGCAGCCAAGTTGTATACAGGGATAGGAACACTGAAGCTTTCTTT
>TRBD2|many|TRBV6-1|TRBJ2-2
CASRPTSGSTGELFF
TGTGCCAGCAGACCTACTAGCGGGAGCACCGGGGAGCTGTTTTTT
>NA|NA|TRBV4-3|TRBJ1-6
CASSQEEVLSPLHF
TGCGCCAGCAGCCAAGAAGAGGTGCTTTCACCCCTCCACTTT
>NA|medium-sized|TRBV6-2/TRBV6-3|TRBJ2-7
CASTFPGGSYEQYF
TGTGCCAGCACCTTCCCCGGGGGCTCCTACGAGCAGTACTTC
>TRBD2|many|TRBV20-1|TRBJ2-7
CSALSGDSYEQYF
TGCAGTGCTCTTAGCGGGGACTCCTACGAGCAGTACTTC
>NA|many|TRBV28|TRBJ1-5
CASSTNGEGVGQPQHF
TGTGCCAGCAGTACTAACGGCGAGGGAGTAGGGCAGCCCCAGCATTTT
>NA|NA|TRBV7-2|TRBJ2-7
CASSYGAGEQYF
TGTGCCAGCAGCTACGGAGCAGGAGAGCAGTACTTC
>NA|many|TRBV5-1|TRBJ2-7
CASSFGQIPGEQYF
TGCGCCAGCAGCTTCGGACAGATTCCTGGCGAGCAGTACTTC
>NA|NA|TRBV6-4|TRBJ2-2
CATSVENTGDLFF
TGTGCCACCAGTGTTGAGAACACCGGGGATCTGTTTTTT
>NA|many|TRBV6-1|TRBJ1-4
CASSTPGNEKLFF
TGTGCCAGCAGTACACCGGGGAATGAAAAACTGTTTTTT
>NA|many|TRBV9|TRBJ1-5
CASSVSPGSGPQHF
TGTGCCAGCAGCGTCTCACCAGGGAGTGGGCCCCAGCATTTT
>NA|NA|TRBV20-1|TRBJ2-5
CSATGRLETQYF
TGCAGTGCTACCGGTAGGCTCGAGACCCAGTACTTC
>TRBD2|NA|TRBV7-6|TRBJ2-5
CASSYTCASSGSQETQYF
TGTGCCAGCAGCTACACTTGCGCCTCTAGCGGGAGCCAAGAGACCCAGTACTTC
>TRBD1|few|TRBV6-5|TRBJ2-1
CASSYPGQGGRNEQFF
TGTGCCAGCAGTTACCCGGGACAGGGGGGGCGGAATGAGCAGTTCTTC
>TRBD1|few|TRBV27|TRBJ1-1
CASRSSGTGDEAFF
TGTGCCTCTCGCTCCTCCGGGACAGGGGATGAAGCTTTCTTT